The 14 T cell receptor beta chains reported below all come from one sample, sequenced in a study of cytomegalovirus exposure and HLA in healthy donors. Here immunoSEQ multiplex PCR was the method, and the copy in TCRdb shows in-frame clones only, minus some. The profile shows approximately 190,000 clones, approximately 84% of them singletons. Sequencing used PBMCs. The origin of the receptors is a man aged 18 to 35 in good health and CMV-seropositive.

This clone was found many times. The chain couples TRBV5-8 to TRBJ2-3; D is possibly TRBD2 (7 bases). Looked up from germline, CDR1 is SGHTS and CDR2 is YDEGEE. V lost 3 bases to trimming and J lost 0 bases, with 17 bases between them. CDR3 size: 17 residues. CDR3 sequence reads: CASSWGGRERSTDTQYF. As DNA, the CDR3 is TGTGCCAGCAGCTGGGGGGGGCGGGAGAGGAGCACAGATACGCAGTATTTT.

CDR3 nucleotide sequence: TGTGCCAGTAGTACATTCAATGAGCAGTTCTTC. As protein: CASSTFNEQFF. The rearrangement links TRBV19 to TRBJ2-1, with unresolved D. The germline CDR1 and CDR2 sequences are LNHDA and SQIVND (reference sequence). This CDR3 is 11 amino acids long. The germline V and J ends were trimmed by 4 bases and 6 bases, with 4 bases remaining between them.

V and J are TRBV28 and TRBJ1-2, with a tentative D call TRBD1 (5 bases). The CDR3 covers 14 residues. Per germline, CDR1 MDHEN and CDR2 SYDVKM. The germline V and J ends were trimmed by 3 bases and 3 bases, with 11 bases remaining between them. CDR3 nucleotides: TGTGCCAGCAGTTTTGGCGGCAGGGACTATGGCTACACCTTC. Amino acid sequence: CASSFGGRDYGYTF.

V usage is TRBV6-6 and J usage is TRBJ2-1, with TRBD1 matching over 12 bases. CDR3 length: 15 amino acids. The germline CDR1 and CDR2 sequences are MNHNY and SVGAGI (reference sequence). V trimming: 5 bases; J trimming: 6 bases; junction bases outside the gene matches: 5. CDR3 amino acids: CASSRRDRGRNEQFF. DNA of the CDR3: TGTGCCAGCAGTCGCCGGGACAGGGGGCGCAATGAGCAGTTCTTC.

The V call is TRBV29-1, the J call TRBJ2-5; D is ambiguous. CDR1 is SQVTM, CDR2 ANQGSEA, per germline. The V end was cut by 1 base, the J end by 5 bases, with 11 bases between. The CDR3 loop spans 13 amino acids. The CDR3 DNA is TGCAGCGTTGAAGCCGGCGGTTGGGAGACCCAGTACTTC. Translating it yields CSVEAGGWETQYF.

The chain carries TRBV4-3 and TRBJ2-1; 9 bases are a match to TRBD1. The germline V gene has CDR1 LGHNA and CDR2 YSLEER. V was pared by 3 bases and J by 7 bases, with 7 bases of the junction left unmatched. CDR3 length: 15 amino acids. The CDR3 bases are TGCGCCAGCAGCCACCGGGGACAGGGATTAAATGAGCAGTTCTTC. It codes for CASSHRGQGLNEQFF.

V and J are TRBV2 and TRBJ2-3; tentatively, D is TRBD2 (6 bases). V shed 4 bases and J shed 3 bases, with 17 bases lying between them. The CDR3 loop spans 16 amino acids. Germline loops: CDR1 SNHLY, CDR2 FYNNEI. CDR3 sequence (DNA): TGTGCCAGCAGTGGGGAGAGACCCGGGGGTACAGATACGCAGTATTTT. Its translation is CASSGERPGGTDTQYF.

The genes are TRBV6-1 and TRBJ1-3; a weak D match, TRBD1 (5 bases). Trimming left V 2 bases short and J 0 bases short, with 14 bases between. Germline values: CDR1 MNHNS, CDR2 SASEGT. The CDR3 sequence is 17 residues long. CDR3 sequence (DNA): TGTGCCAGCAGTGAACTGATGGGGGGGGGCTCTGGAAACACCATATATTTT. This gives the protein CASSELMGGGSGNTIYF.

In the case of this clone: The same CDR3 also results from other DNA sequences found in this sample. The chain combines TRBV11-3 with TRBJ2-7; 7 nucleotides agree with TRBD1. The CDR3 runs to 14 residues. V gave up 1 base and J gave up 0 bases; unmatched junction bases: 0. Germline-derived CDR1 and CDR2 are SGHNT and YENEEA. The CDR3 spells CASSLGDSSYEQYF. DNA of the CDR3: TGTGCCAGCAGCTTAGGGGACAGCTCCTACGAGCAGTACTTC. The full variable domain, in which reference TRBV11-3 and TRBJ2-7 provide the parts outside the CDR3, is EAGVVQSPRYKIIEKKQPVAFWCNPISGHNTLYWYLQNLGQGPELLIRYENEEAVDDSQLPKDRFSAERLKGVDSTLKIQPAELGDSAVYLCASSLGDSSYEQYFGPGTRLTVT.

The V gene is TRBV5-6, the J gene TRBJ2-1, with D maybe TRBD2 (6 bases). Between the trimmed V and J ends, which lost 3 bases and 8 bases, there was a span of 12 bases. CDR1 and CDR2 from the germline V gene are SGHDT and YYEEEE. The CDR3 loop spans 13 amino acids. This chain's CDR3 is CASSSLRGDEQFF. CDR3 DNA sequence: TGTGCCAGCAGCTCCCTTCGCGGGGATGAGCAGTTCTTC.

This chain connects TRBV9 to TRBJ1-2, with 9 nucleotides matching TRBD1. Germline V gives CDR1 SGDLS, CDR2 YYNGEE. V lost 3 bases, J lost 4 bases, and 7 bases stayed unmatched. This CDR3 region has 15 residues. This CDR3 is CASSDSTGGAYGYTF. The CDR3 DNA reads as TGTGCCAGCAGCGACAGTACAGGGGGCGCCTATGGCTACACCTTC.

This clone was seen only once. The V gene is TRBV2, the J gene TRBJ2-1; TRBD1 agrees at 8 bases. This CDR3 has 14 residues. Looked up from germline, CDR1 is SNHLY and CDR2 is FYNNEI. The V segment lost 4 bases and the J segment 6 bases; nucleotides outside the gene matches: 5. CDR3 sequence: CASSVGQVINEQFF. The CDR3 coding sequence is TGTGCCAGCAGTGTGGGACAGGTAATCAATGAGCAGTTCTTC.

The chain has TRBV9 and TRBJ2-3; no definite D call. The CDR3 has 14 residues. Germline V lookup: CDR1 SGDLS, CDR2 YYNGEE. The V end lost 4 bases, the J end lost 4 bases, and 13 bases lay between the germline ends. In nucleotides, the CDR3 is TGTGCCAGCAGCCCTGAAGGTGGAGCAGATACGCAGTATTTT. Amino acid sequence: CASSPEGGADTQYF.

The chain recombines TRBV27 with TRBJ2-7; D may be TRBD1 (6 bases). The CDR3 covers 15 residues. Germline values: CDR1 MNHEY, CDR2 SMNVEV (reference sequence). Trimming cost V 8 bases and J 0 bases, with 17 bases left between them. The CDR3, as DNA: TGTGCCAGCTCCTTTGACAGGTTGACCTCCTACGAGCAGTACTTC. Protein: CASSFDRLTSYEQYF.